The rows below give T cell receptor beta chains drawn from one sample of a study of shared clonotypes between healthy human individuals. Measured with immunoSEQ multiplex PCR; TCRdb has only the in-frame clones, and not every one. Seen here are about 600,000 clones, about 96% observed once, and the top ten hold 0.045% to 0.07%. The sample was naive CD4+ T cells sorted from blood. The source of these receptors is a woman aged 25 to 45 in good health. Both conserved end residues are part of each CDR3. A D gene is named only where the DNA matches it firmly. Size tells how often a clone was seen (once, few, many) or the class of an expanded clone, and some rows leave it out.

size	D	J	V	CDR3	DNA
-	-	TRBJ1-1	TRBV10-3	CAISDLENTEAFF	TGTGCCATCAGTGATTTGGAGAACACTGAAGCTTTCTTT
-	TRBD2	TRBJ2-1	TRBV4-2	CASTLTTRQREYEQFF	TGTGCCAGCACCCTTACGACCCGTCAGCGGGAGTATGAGCAGTTCTTC
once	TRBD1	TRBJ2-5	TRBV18	CASSPNSGTGERETQYF	TGTGCCAGCTCACCGAACTCCGGGACAGGGGAGAGGGAGACCCAGTACTTC
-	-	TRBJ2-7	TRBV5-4	CASSPRYSYEQYF	TGTGCCAGCAGCCCAAGATATTCCTACGAGCAGTACTTC
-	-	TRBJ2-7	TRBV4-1	CASSVYRQSDEQYF	TGCGCCAGCAGCGTATACAGACAGTCCGACGAGCAGTACTTC
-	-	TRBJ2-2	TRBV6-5	CASSYISVSNTGELFF	TGTGCCAGCAGTTACATTTCCGTTTCTAACACCGGGGAGCTGTTTTTT
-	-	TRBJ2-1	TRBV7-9	CASSLSRLRADEQFF	TGTGCCAGCAGCTTGTCCCGCTTGAGGGCCGATGAGCAGTTCTTC
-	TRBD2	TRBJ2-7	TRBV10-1	CASSVLAGDNEQYF	TGCGCCAGCAGTGTACTAGCGGGAGATAACGAGCAGTACTTC
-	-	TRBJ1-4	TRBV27	CASSLWSGNEKLFF	TGTGCCAGCAGTTTGTGGAGTGGCAATGAAAAACTGTTTTTT
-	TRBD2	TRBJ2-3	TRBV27	CASSLTRTSGDTSTDTQYF	TGTGCCAGCAGTTTAACGCGGACTAGCGGGGATACTAGCACAGATACGCAGTATTTT
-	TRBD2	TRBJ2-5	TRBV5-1	CASSLALAGLKTQYF	TGCGCCAGCAGCTTGGCACTAGCGGGATTGAAGACCCAGTACTTC
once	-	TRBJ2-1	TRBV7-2	CASQGFSANEQFF	TGTGCCTCCCAGGGTTTCTCCGCCAATGAGCAGTTCTTC
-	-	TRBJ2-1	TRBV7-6	CASSLFISHNEQFF	TGTGCCAGCAGCTTATTTATATCCCACAATGAGCAGTTCTTC
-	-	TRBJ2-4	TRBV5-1	CASSLQNKNIQYF	TGCGCCAGCAGCCTTCAAAACAAAAACATTCAGTACTTC
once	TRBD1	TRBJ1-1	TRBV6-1	CASNGTGKKRAFF	TGTGCCAGCAACGGGACAGGCAAAAAACGGGCTTTCTTT
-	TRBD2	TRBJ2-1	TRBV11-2	CASSPGLAGRGNEQFF	TGTGCCAGCAGCCCAGGACTAGCGGGTCGGGGCAATGAGCAGTTCTTC
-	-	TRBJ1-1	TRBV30	CAWNGATEAFF	TGTGCCTGGAACGGGGCCACTGAAGCTTTCTTT
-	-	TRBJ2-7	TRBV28	CASSLRRQKIMLSSYEQYF	TGTGCCAGCAGTTTACGAAGACAAAAGATCATGCTTAGCTCCTACGAGCAGTACTTC
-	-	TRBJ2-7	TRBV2	CASSGPRLSYEQYF	TGTGCCAGCAGTGGACCTAGGCTCTCCTACGAGCAGTACTTC
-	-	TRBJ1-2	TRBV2	CASSDRGVDTF	TGTGCCAGCAGTGATAGGGGTGTCGACACCTTC
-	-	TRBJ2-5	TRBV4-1	CASSLSLQETQYF	TGCGCCAGCAGCCTATCCTTACAAGAGACCCAGTACTTC
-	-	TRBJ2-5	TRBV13	CASRARGAGETQYF	TGTGCCAGCAGGGCCCGCGGGGCAGGGGAGACCCAGTACTTC
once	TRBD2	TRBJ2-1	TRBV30	CAWSAPWIAGEEEQFF	TGTGCCTGGAGTGCCCCTTGGATAGCGGGAGAGGAGGAGCAGTTCTTC
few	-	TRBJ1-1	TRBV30	CAWNVRGLNTEAFF	TGTGCCTGGAACGTGAGAGGGTTGAACACTGAAGCTTTCTTT
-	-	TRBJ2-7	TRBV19	CASSNDGNFYEQYF	TGTGCCAGTAGCAACGACGGGAACTTCTACGAGCAGTACTTC
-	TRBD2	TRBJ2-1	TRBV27	CASSLAGTSGTNEQFF	TGTGCCAGCAGTTTAGCCGGGACTAGCGGGACCAATGAGCAGTTCTTC
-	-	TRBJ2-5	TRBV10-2	CASGGVETQYF	TGCGCCAGCGGAGGTGTAGAGACCCAGTACTTC
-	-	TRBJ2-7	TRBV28	CASTKLAYEQYF	TGTGCCAGCACGAAACTCGCCTACGAGCAGTACTTC
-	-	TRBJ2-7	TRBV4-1	CASSLAGTLSYEQYF	TGCGCCAGCAGCCTCGCCGGGACTTTATCCTACGAGCAGTACTTC
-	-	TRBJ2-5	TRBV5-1	CASSLDWKTQYF	TGCGCCAGCAGCTTGGATTGGAAGACCCAGTACTTC
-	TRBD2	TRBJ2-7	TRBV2	CASRGGTSGRIEQYF	TGTGCCAGCAGAGGCGGGACTAGCGGGAGGATCGAGCAGTACTTC
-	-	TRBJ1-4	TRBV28	CASRRAQVDNEKLFF	TGTGCCAGCAGGCGGGCCCAGGTCGATAATGAAAAACTGTTTTTT
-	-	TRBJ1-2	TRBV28	CASSLGGAGYGYTF	TGTGCCAGCAGTTTAGGGGGCGCCGGATATGGCTACACCTTC
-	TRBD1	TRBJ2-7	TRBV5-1	CASSATPGQTYEQYF	TGCGCCAGCAGCGCAACACCGGGACAGACCTACGAGCAGTACTTC
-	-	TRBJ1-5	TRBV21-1	CASTDRGKIRQPQHF	TGTGCCAGCACGGATAGGGGAAAGATTAGGCAGCCCCAGCATTTT
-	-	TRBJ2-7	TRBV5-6	CASSLDHEQYF	TGTGCCAGCAGCTTGGACCACGAGCAGTACTTC
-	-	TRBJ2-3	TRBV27	CASSLRATSTDTQYF	TGTGCCAGCAGTTTACGGGCTACTAGCACAGATACGCAGTATTTT
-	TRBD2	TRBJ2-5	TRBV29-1	CSVETSGVLQETQYF	TGCAGCGTTGAGACTAGCGGGGTTCTCCAAGAGACCCAGTACTTC
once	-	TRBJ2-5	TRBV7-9	CASRKQGTETQYF	TGTGCCAGCAGAAAACAGGGAACGGAGACCCAGTACTTC
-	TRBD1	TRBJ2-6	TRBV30	CAWNWDRGNGANVLTF	TGTGCCTGGAACTGGGACAGGGGTAATGGGGCCAACGTCCTGACTTTC